This entry lists 4 T cell receptor beta chains sequenced from one sample in a study of OX40 agonist ivuxolimab in advanced cancers. Here immunoSEQ multiplex PCR was the method, and the copy in TCRdb shows in-frame clones only, minus some. The table lists roughly 26,000 clones, roughly 89% of them singletons. The sample here was CD4+ or CD8+ T cells sorted from blood, taken in a trial of the OX40 agonist ivuxolimab. The receptors originated from an adult with an advanced solid tumor such as melanoma, head and neck, liver or kidney cancer.

The gene calls are TRBV4-1 and TRBJ1-2, with 7 nucleotides matching TRBD1. Germline V gene data show CDR1 as MGHRA and CDR2 as YSYEKL. Trimming at V came to 0 bases and at J to 4 bases, leaving 5 bases not matched to a gene. The CDR3 is made up of 15 amino acids. In DNA form, the CDR3 reads TGCGCCAGCAGCCAAGATCAGGGGGGGGGCTATGGCTACACCTTC. Translated: CASSQDQGGGYGYTF.

This chain's CDR3 is CASSQEAGQGDSPLHF. CDR3 nucleotide sequence: TGTGCCAGCAGCCAAGAGGCGGGACAAGGTGATTCACCCCTCCACTTT. The V call is TRBV4-2, the J call TRBJ1-6, with a weak D call TRBD1 (6 bases). Trimming removed 0 bases at V and 8 bases at J, with 14 bases between. The CDR3 runs 16 residues. CDR1 LGHNA and CDR2 YNFKEQ come from the germline V gene.

This clone was observed a few times. Because it lacks the conserved phenylalanine or tryptophan at the end, this CDR3 is likely a read error. Because the CDR3's place on the DNA is in doubt, the DNA is left out and the CDR3 is given as listed by TCRdb. The chain combines TRBV7-9 with TRBJ1-1. The CDR3 spans 11 amino acids, including both terminal residues. The germline gives CDR1 SEHNR, CDR2 FQNEAQ (reference sequence). The chain's CDR3 is CASSSGLTNRY.

This chain connects TRBV6-5 to TRBJ2-7; the match to TRBD1 covers 7 bases. The germline CDR1 and CDR2 sequences are MNHEY and SVGAGI. This CDR3 spans 14 amino acids. Germline trimming cut 3 bases from V and 2 bases from J; bases unmatched to any gene: 4. The CDR3 here is CASSYGTATYEQYF. CDR3 DNA: TGTGCCAGCAGTTATGGGACAGCTACCTACGAGCAGTACTTC.